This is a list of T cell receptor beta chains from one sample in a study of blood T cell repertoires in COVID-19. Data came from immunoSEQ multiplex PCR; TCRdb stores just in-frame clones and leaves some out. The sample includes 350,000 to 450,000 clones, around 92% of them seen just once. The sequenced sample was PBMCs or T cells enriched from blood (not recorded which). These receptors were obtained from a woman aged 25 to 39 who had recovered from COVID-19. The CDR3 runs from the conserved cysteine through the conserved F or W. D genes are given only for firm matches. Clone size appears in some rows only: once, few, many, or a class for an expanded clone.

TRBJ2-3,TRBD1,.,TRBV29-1,CSVTGGGKSTDTQYF,TGCAGCGTGACAGGGGGCGGTAAAAGCACAGATACGCAGTATTTT
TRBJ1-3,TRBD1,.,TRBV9,CASSVRQGGNTIYF,TGTGCCAGCAGCGTTCGACAGGGAGGAAACACCATATATTTT
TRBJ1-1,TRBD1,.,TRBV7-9,CASSLLTGHTEAFF,TGTGCCAGCAGCTTACTGACAGGGCACACTGAAGCTTTCTTT
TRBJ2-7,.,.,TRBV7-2,CASSFRRGTSEQYF,TGTGCCAGCAGCTTCCGCAGGGGTACAAGCGAGCAGTACTTC
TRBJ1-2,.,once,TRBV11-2,CASSLTTDPYGYTF,TGTGCCAGCAGCTTAACGACAGATCCTTATGGCTACACCTTC
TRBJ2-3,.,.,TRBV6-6,CASSPSFLTGREGTDTQYF,TGTGCCAGCAGTCCTTCTTTTCTTACAGGGAGAGAAGGCACAGATACGCAGTATTTT
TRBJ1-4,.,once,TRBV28,CASSSFGVGKLFF,TGTGCCAGCAGCTCCTTCGGGGTGGGAAAACTGTTTTTT
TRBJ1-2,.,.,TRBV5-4,CASSLSGSNYGYTF,TGTGCCAGCAGCTTGAGCGGGTCAAACTATGGCTACACCTTC
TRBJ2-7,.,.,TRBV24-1,CATSDTSYEQYF,TGTGCCACCAGTGATACTAGCTACGAGCAGTACTTC
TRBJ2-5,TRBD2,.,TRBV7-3,CASSPSGGAGETQYF,TGTGCCAGCAGCCCTAGCGGGGGGGCAGGTGAGACCCAGTACTTC
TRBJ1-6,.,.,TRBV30,CAWSPYGGRQYNSPLHF,TGTGCCTGGAGTCCGTACGGGGGACGACAATATAATTCACCCCTCCACTTT
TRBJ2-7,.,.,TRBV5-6,CASSFLDSNSYEQYF,TGTGCCAGCAGCTTTTTGGACAGTAACTCCTACGAGCAGTACTTC
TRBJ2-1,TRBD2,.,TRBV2,CASSEQTSGSWDEQFF,TGTGCCAGCAGTGAGCAGACTAGCGGGAGTTGGGATGAGCAGTTCTTC
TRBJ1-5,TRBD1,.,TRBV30,CAWSSGTGFNQPQHF,TGTGCCTGGAGTTCCGGGACAGGGTTCAATCAGCCCCAGCATTTT
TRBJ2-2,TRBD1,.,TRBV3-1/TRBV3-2,CASSHKKRGTGYGGELFF,TGTGCCAGCAGCCATAAAAAACGCGGGACAGGCTATGGCGGGGAGCTGTTTTTT
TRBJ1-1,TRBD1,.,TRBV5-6,CASSLGDRVNTEAFF,TGTGCCAGCAGCTTGGGGGACAGGGTGAACACTGAAGCTTTCTTT
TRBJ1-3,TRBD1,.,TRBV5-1,CASSSTGVRDTIYF,TGCGCCAGCAGCTCGACAGGGGTAAGGGACACCATATATTTT
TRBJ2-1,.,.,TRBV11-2,CASSKEGHNEQFF,TGTGCCAGCAGCAAAGAGGGCCACAATGAGCAGTTCTTC
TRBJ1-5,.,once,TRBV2,CASSESDYSYQPQHF,TGTGCCAGCAGTGAAAGTGACTACAGCTATCAGCCCCAGCATTTT
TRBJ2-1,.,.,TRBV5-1,CASSHSTGDEQFF,TGCGCCAGCAGCCACTCAACCGGGGATGAGCAGTTCTTC
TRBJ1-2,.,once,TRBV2,CASSEKKSGAVNYGYTF,TGTGCCAGCAGTGAAAAGAAGTCAGGGGCGGTGAACTATGGCTACACCTTC
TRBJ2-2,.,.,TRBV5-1,CASSLAGNTGELFF,TGCGCCAGCAGCTTGGCCGGGAACACCGGGGAGCTGTTTTTT
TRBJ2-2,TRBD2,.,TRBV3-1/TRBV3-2,CASSQDPLAGGPELFF,TGTGCCAGCAGCCAAGATCCCCTAGCGGGAGGGCCGGAGCTGTTTTTT
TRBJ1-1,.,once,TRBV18,CASSPGGMNTEAFF,TGTGCCAGCTCACCAGGGGGCATGAACACTGAAGCTTTCTTT
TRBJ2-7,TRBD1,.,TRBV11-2,CASSFLGTGVGEQYF,TGTGCCAGCAGCTTCCTCGGGACAGGGGTAGGCGAGCAGTACTTC
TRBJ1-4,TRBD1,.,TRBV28,CASSLGDRVTNEKLFF,TGTGCCAGCAGTTTAGGGGACAGGGTAACTAATGAAAAACTGTTTTTT
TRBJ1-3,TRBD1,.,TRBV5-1,CASSLGQSSGNTIYF,TGCGCCAGCAGCCTGGGACAGAGCTCTGGAAACACCATATATTTT
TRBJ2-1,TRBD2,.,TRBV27,CASTSGGLSEQFF,TGTGCCAGCACTAGCGGGGGCTTAAGTGAGCAGTTCTTC
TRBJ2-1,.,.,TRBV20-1,CSARRGPEQFF,TGCAGTGCTAGGAGAGGGCCTGAGCAGTTCTTC
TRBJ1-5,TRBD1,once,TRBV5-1,CASSLTGDSNQPQHF,TGCGCCAGCAGCTTGACAGGGGATAGCAATCAGCCCCAGCATTTT
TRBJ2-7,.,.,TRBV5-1,CASSLPTYEQYF,TGCGCCAGCAGCTTGCCGACTTACGAGCAGTACTTC
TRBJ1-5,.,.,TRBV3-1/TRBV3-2,CASSQERGKPQHF,TGTGCCAGCAGCCAAGAGAGAGGGAAGCCGCAGCATTTT
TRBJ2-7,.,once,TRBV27,CASSLSSIYEQYF,TGTGCCAGCAGTTTATCGTCAATCTACGAGCAGTACTTC
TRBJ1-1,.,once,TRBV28,CASKGRGNTEAFF,TGTGCCAGCAAGGGCAGGGGGAACACTGAAGCTTTCTTT
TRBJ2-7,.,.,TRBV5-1,CASSRNRDAYEQYF,TGCGCCAGCAGCCGAAACAGGGATGCCTACGAGCAGTACTTC
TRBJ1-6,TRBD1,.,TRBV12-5,CASGLVPGTGGSPLHF,TGTGCTAGTGGTTTGGTACCAGGGACAGGAGGTTCACCCCTCCACTTT
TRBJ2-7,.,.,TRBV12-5,CASGSRAAGIRYEQYF,TGTGCTAGTGGTTCGAGGGCCGCCGGAATCCGATACGAGCAGTACTTC
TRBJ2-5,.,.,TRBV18,CASSLGLGGMKETQYF,TGTGCCAGCTCACTGGGCTTAGGCGGGATGAAAGAGACCCAGTACTTC
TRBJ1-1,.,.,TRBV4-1,CASSQDPSYTEAFF,TGCGCCAGCAGCCAAGATCCGAGCTACACTGAAGCTTTCTTT
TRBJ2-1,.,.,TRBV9,CASSLQGINEQFF,TGTGCCAGCAGTCTTCAGGGAATCAATGAGCAGTTCTTC
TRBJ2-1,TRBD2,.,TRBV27,CASSSGTRGNEQFF,TGTGCCAGCAGTTCCGGGACTAGGGGGAATGAGCAGTTCTTC
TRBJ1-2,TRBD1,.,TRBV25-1,CASSEYSGGRGRDGYTF,TGTGCCAGCAGTGAATACTCCGGAGGTAGGGGGCGGGATGGCTACACCTTC
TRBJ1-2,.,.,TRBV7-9,CASSPPGEFYGYTF,TGTGCCAGCAGCCCCCCAGGGGAGTTCTATGGCTACACCTTC
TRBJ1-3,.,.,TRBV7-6,CASSLGVPQGSGNTIYF,TGTGCCAGCAGCTTAGGCGTCCCACAGGGCTCTGGAAACACCATATATTTT
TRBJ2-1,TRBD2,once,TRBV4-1,CASSQDERESNEQFF,TGCGCCAGCAGCCAGGACGAGCGGGAATCCAATGAGCAGTTCTTC
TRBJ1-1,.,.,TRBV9,CASSPYKGVTEAFF,TGTGCCAGCAGCCCTTACAAGGGGGTCACTGAAGCTTTCTTT
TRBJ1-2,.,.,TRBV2,CASSEKRADQNGYTF,TGTGCCAGCAGTGAAAAGAGGGCAGATCAGAATGGCTACACCTTC
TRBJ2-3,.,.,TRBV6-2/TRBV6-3,CASSRSDGYTQYF,TGTGCCAGCAGCAGGTCCGACGGGTATACGCAGTATTTT
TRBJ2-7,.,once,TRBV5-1,CASSLSGHILSYEQYF,TGCGCCAGCAGCCTCTCTGGACACATCCTATCCTACGAGCAGTACTTC
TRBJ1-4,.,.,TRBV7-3,CASSPGHNEKLFF,TGTGCCAGCAGCCCCGGACATAATGAAAAACTGTTTTTT
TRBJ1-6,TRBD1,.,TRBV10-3,CAISESLGQGQTPLHF,TGTGCCATCAGTGAGTCTCTGGGACAGGGCCAGACACCCCTCCACTTT
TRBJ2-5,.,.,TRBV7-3,CASSLWSRHLGQETQYF,TGTGCCAGCAGCTTATGGTCCCGGCACCTAGGACAAGAGACCCAGTACTTC